Reported below is one T cell receptor beta chain. Antigen unknown. The junction departs from germline at one end; a sequencing error may be responsible. The authors extracted RNA and reverse transcribed it into cDNA as the sequencing template. This table comes from immunoSEQ multiplex PCR, and its TCRdb copy is limited to in-frame clones, with some not included. The sample yields under 150,000 clones, about 50% seen once. This sample was included in a study of CD8+ T cells in alopecia areata. Study-wide context: Among treated patients, oral tofacitinib was administered at 5 to 10 mg twice daily. Findings of the study overall: Patients showed less clear TCR sequence sharing than mice, possibly partly because of HLA diversity.

Treatment: oral pan-JAK inhibitor, 5-10 mg twice daily. CDR3 length: 14 amino acids. Looked up from germline, CDR1 is SSHAT and CDR2 is FNYEAQ (reference sequence). This receptor was identified in a human donor with alopecia areata. The V call is TRBV7-7, the J call TRBJ2-5; 7 positions agree with TRBD1. This specimen consisted of CD4+ T cells sorted from blood, obtained at week 4, from a patient treated with tofacitinib. CDR3 sequence reads: CASSPTGIRETQYF. The CDR3 DNA follows: TGTGCTAGCAGCCCGACAGGGATCCGGGAGACCCAGTACTTC. Complete variable domain (other parts from reference TRBV7-7 and TRBJ2-5): GAGVSQSPRYKVTKRGQDVTLRCDPISSHATLYWYQQALGQGPEFLTYFNYEAQPDKSGLPSDRFSAERPEGSISTLTIQRTEQRDSAMYRCASSPTGIRETQYFGPGTRLLVL.